The 23 T cell receptor beta chains given below trace back to one sample, sequenced in a study of T-cell reconstitution after alpha-beta-depleted transplantation in children. Unique molecular identifiers were used in preparing the TCRbeta library. TCRdb fed the PCR reads into MiXCR, producing one record per CDR3 protein. In the table there are roughly 400,000 distinct CDR3 sequences, around 46% of which are singletons. Sequences were derived from PBMCs, sampled before TCRalphabeta/CD19-depleted stem cell transplant. These receptor sequences come from a girl aged 2 to 9 with aplastic anemia, due to receive a stem cell transplant.

The chain is built from TRBV7-6 and TRBJ2-1, with a possible D match to TRBD2 (6 bases). V was cut by 5 bases and J by 8 bases, with 22 bases left in between. The length of the CDR3 is 16 residues. Germline V gene sequence: CDR1 SGHVS, CDR2 FNYEAQ. The CDR3 DNA reads TGTGCCAGCAGCACAAGTGGGTGGCTGTCGGGGGATGAGCAGTTCTTC. Translating gives CASSTSGWLSGDEQFF.

This clonotype was seen only a few times. As DNA, the CDR3 is TGTGCCAGCAGCTTAGCCCAAGGGGGCGAGCAGTACTTC. As protein: CASSLAQGGEQYF. This chain links TRBV7-2 with TRBJ2-7; perhaps TRBD1 as D (6 bases). Trimming removed 0 bases from V and 6 bases from J, with 9 bases in between. Germline-derived CDR1 and CDR2 are SGHTA and FQGNSA. The CDR3 has 13 residues.

This clonotype has a single count. The chain carries TRBV19 and TRBJ1-2; a weak D match, TRBD1 (6 bases). Trimming shortened V by 7 bases and J by 3 bases, and 12 bases separated the two germline ends. The CDR3 sequence is 13 residues long. Germline assignment: CDR1 LNHDA and CDR2 SQIVND (reference sequence). DNA for the CDR3: TGTGCCAGTACGGGGGGCATCGACTATGGCTACACCTTC. Protein product: CASTGGIDYGYTF.

This clonotype was found a few times. V gene TRBV5-5 combines with J gene TRBJ2-6; D may be TRBD1 (6 bases). The V end lost 0 bases, the J end lost 1 base, and 8 bases lay between the germline ends. CDR1 is SGHKS and CDR2 is YYEKEE in the germline V gene (reference sequence). The CDR3 is made up of 16 amino acids. CDR3 coding DNA: TGTGCCAGCAGCTTGGACAGGGTATCTGGGGCCAACGTCCTGACTTTC. Protein product: CASSLDRVSGANVLTF.

In this sample, this clonotype turned up many times. The chain has TRBV28 and TRBJ2-3, with TRBD2 matching 7 bases. V lost 6 bases and J lost 2; bases outside the gene matches: 5. This CDR3 comprises 14 residues. Germline lookup yields CDR1 MDHEN and CDR2 SYDVKM. The CDR3 is CASRSAGSTDTQYF. The CDR3 DNA follows: TGTGCCAGCAGATCAGCGGGGTCCACAGATACGCAGTATTTT.

On this clonotype itself: A much bigger clone sits one base away, suggesting this may be a read error. This chain joins TRBV12-3 or TRBV12-4 and TRBJ2-7; D tentatively fits TRBD1 or TRBD2 (6 bases each). The V gene lost 2 bases and the J gene lost 3 bases, with 8 bases spanning the gap. This CDR3 region has 13 residues. The CDR3 spells CASSLKGGYEQYF. The DNA of the CDR3 is TGTGCCAGCAGTTTAAAGGGGGGCTACGAGCAGTACTTC.

J is TRBJ2-7 and V is TRBV20-1; either TRBD1 or TRBD2 may supply D (5 bases each). Trimming cost V 5 bases and J 5 bases, with 16 bases left between them. CDR3 length: 13 amino acids. Germline V gives CDR1 DFQATT, CDR2 SNEGSKA (reference sequence). CDR3 amino acids: CSAPSIVGHEQYF. CDR3 sequence (DNA): TGCAGTGCTCCTAGCATAGTGGGGCACGAGCAGTACTTC.

On this clonotype itself: The junction and the germline gene differ at one end; a read error may be behind it. The chain recombines TRBV10-1 with TRBJ2-2; D is tentatively TRBD1 or TRBD2 (5 bases each). From germline, CDR1 is WNHNN and CDR2 SYGVQD (reference sequence). This CDR3 has 15 residues. The DNA for the CDR3 is TGCGCCAGCAGTGTACCAGGGATGAACACCGGGGAGCTATTTTTT. Encoded protein: CASSVPGMNTGELFF.

This clonotype was observed at least ten times. The V and J genes are TRBV3-1 and TRBJ2-5; tentatively, D is TRBD1 or TRBD2 (5 bases each). Trimming shortened V by 4 bases and J by 4 bases, and 10 bases separated the two germline ends. There are 13 residues in the CDR3. Germline loops: CDR1 LGHDT, CDR2 YNNKEL (reference sequence). The CDR3 sequence is CASSRDPRETQYF. The CDR3 coding sequence is TGTGCCAGCAGCCGGGACCCACGAGAGACCCAGTACTTC.

This clonotype has a count of ten or more. V gene TRBV20-1 combines with J gene TRBJ2-1; D remains ambiguous. The germline V gene has CDR1 DFQATT and CDR2 SNEGSKA (reference sequence). Trimming left V 5 bases short and J 5 bases short, with 16 bases between. This CDR3 has 14 amino acids. CDR3 coding DNA: TGCAGTGCTGCCCGGGTCAATGGGGACAATGAGCAGTTCTTC. Its protein is CSAARVNGDNEQFF.

The V gene is TRBV5-1, the J gene TRBJ2-2, with 10 bases lining up with TRBD2. Germline assignment: CDR1 SGHRS and CDR2 YFSETQ. The junction had 10 bases not matched to a gene; V was cut back by 0 bases and J by 5 bases. This CDR3 region has 18 residues. The CDR3 DNA sequence: TGCGCCAGCAGCTTGGTGGCTAGCGGGAGATTTGGGACCGGGGAGCTGTTTTTT. It codes for CASSLVASGRFGTGELFF.

This clonotype was seen repeatedly, ten times or more. The rearrangement links TRBV21-1 to TRBJ1-1; TRBD1, as called in the table, went unchecked against the DNA. TRBV21-1 is a pseudogene segment. CDR3 length equals 13 residues. Here the CDR3 DNA reads TGTGCCACAGCGACAGGGTTAGTCACTGAAGCTTTCTTT. Translated, it gives CATATGLVTEAFF.

On this clonotype itself: With a much larger clone just one base away, this may be a read error. V usage is TRBV7-3 and J usage is TRBJ2-5, with 9 bases fitting TRBD2. The CDR3 spans 15 residues. Germline CDR1 SGHTA, CDR2 FQGTGA. The CDR3 region is CASSPLAGREETQSF. CDR3 bases: TGTGCCAGCAGCCCCCTAGCGGGGAGAGAAGAGACCCAGTCCTTC.

This clonotype was recorded at least ten times. The genes are TRBV28 and TRBJ2-1, with TRBD2 matching 8 bases. The CDR3 length is 16 residues. Germline CDR1 reads MDHEN; CDR2 reads SYDVKM. Losses at the gene ends were 6 bases for V and 2 bases for J; bases not matched to a gene: 9. CDR3 DNA: TGTGCCAGCAGGCTTAGCGGGACGGGGGCCTACAATGAGCAGTTCTTC. Translating gives CASRLSGTGAYNEQFF.

The gene calls are TRBV30 and TRBJ2-7, with TRBD1 matching 7 bases. Germline assignment: CDR1 GTSNPN and CDR2 SVGIG (reference sequence). The CDR3 loop spans 13 amino acids. With 2 bases clipped from V and 2 bases from J, the junction kept 3 bases outside the gene matches. The CDR3 coding sequence is TGTGCCTGGAGTAAAGGGACAGCCTACGAGCAGTACTTC. This encodes CAWSKGTAYEQYF.

The genes are TRBV12-3 or TRBV12-4 and TRBJ2-7, with D hard to call. The V end lost 5 bases, the J end lost 3 bases, and 20 bases lay between the germline ends. This CDR3 is 16 amino acids long. CDR3 in amino acids: CASSGRPGIKNYEQYF. The CDR3 region has the DNA TGTGCCAGCAGTGGTCGCCCGGGCATAAAAAACTACGAGCAGTACTTC.

The rearrangement joins TRBV24-1 to TRBJ2-2; 12 positions agree with TRBD2. Trimming took 9 bases from V and 7 from J; bases not matched to a gene: 5. CDR1 and CDR2 (germline): KGHDR, SFDVKD. CDR3 length: 14 amino acids. The chain's CDR3 is CATRTSGKVGELFF. The CDR3 DNA reads TGTGCCACCCGGACTAGCGGGAAGGTCGGGGAGCTGTTTTTT.

This CDR3 is CASSYFRYSYEQYF. CDR3 in DNA: TGTGCCAGCAGTTACTTTCGGTACTCCTACGAGCAGTACTTC. The chain employs TRBV6-5 and TRBJ2-7; D is uncertain. Germline V gene sequence: CDR1 MNHEY, CDR2 SVGAGI. Deletions cut 1 base from V and 0 bases from J, with 7 bases between. The CDR3 runs to 14 residues.

The J gene is TRBJ2-7, the V gene TRBV25-1; the match to TRBD1 covers 7 bases. Germline-derived CDR1 and CDR2 are MGHDK and SYGVNS. V trimming: 4 bases; J trimming: 1 base; junction bases outside the gene matches: 10. This CDR3 region has 16 residues. The CDR3 sequence is CASSGPGQSNSYEQYF. The CDR3 nucleotides read TGTGCCAGCAGTGGTCCGGGACAGTCAAATTCCTACGAGCAGTACTTC.

The rearrangement joins TRBV30 to TRBJ1-2; D remains ambiguous. The CDR3 runs to 11 residues. V lost 8 bases and J lost 1, with 8 bases in between. Germline assignment: CDR1 GTSNPN and CDR2 SVGIG (reference sequence). The CDR3 spells CAQPHNYGYTF. The CDR3, as DNA: TGTGCCCAGCCGCATAACTATGGCTACACCTTC.

The chain links TRBV12-3 or TRBV12-4 to TRBJ2-1; 9 nucleotides align to TRBD2. V lost 11 bases, J lost 3 bases, and 11 bases stayed unmatched. This CDR3 has 15 amino acids. The chain's CDR3 is CALGGLAANYNEQFF. CDR3 DNA sequence: TGTGCCCTAGGGGGACTAGCAGCGAACTACAATGAGCAGTTCTTC.

The CDR3 loop is CASSPGTGTEAFF. CDR3 in DNA: TGTGCCAGCAGCCCCGGGACAGGAACTGAAGCTTTCTTT. This sequence joins TRBV11-2 and TRBJ1-1; TRBD1 matches at 8 bases. The CDR3 runs to 13 residues. With 5 bases clipped from V and 5 bases from J, the junction kept 4 bases outside the gene matches. CDR1 is SGHAT, CDR2 FQNNGV, per germline.

The chain recombines TRBV7-9 with TRBJ2-5, with TRBD2 matching 10 bases. The CDR3 covers 15 residues. CDR1 is SEHNR and CDR2 is FQNEAQ in the germline V gene (reference sequence). V gave up 3 bases and J gave up 3 bases; unmatched junction bases: 4. The CDR3 protein is CASSFWLAGEETQYF. The DNA of the CDR3 is TGTGCCAGCAGCTTCTGGCTAGCGGGAGAAGAGACCCAGTACTTC. The complete variable domain, with remaining parts taken from reference TRBV7-9 and TRBJ2-5, reads DTGVSQNPRHKITKRGQNVTFRCDPISEHNRLYWYRQTLGQGPEFLTYFQNEAQLEKSRLLSDRFSAERPKGSFSTLEIQRTEQGDSAMYLCASSFWLAGEETQYFGPGTRLLVL.